What follows describes a single T cell receptor (beta chain). The data stem from a study of T cell changes during pregnancy in multiple sclerosis. Produced via immunoSEQ multiplex PCR; TCRdb's table is partial and in-frame only. Of around 100,000 clones listed, approximately 93% are singletons. The V and J ends lost 5 bases and 0 bases, in that order; junction bases with no gene match: 8. Germline CDR1 reads MGHRA; CDR2 reads YSYEKL. CDR3 size: 17 residues. The sequences come from peripheral blood, collected after pregnancy. This chain uses TRBV4-1 with TRBJ1-3, with 9 bases that match TRBD1. The receptor was derived from a female donor with multiple sclerosis, enrolled in a pregnancy study. The DNA of the CDR3 is TGCGCCAGCAGCTACCCGGGACAGGGAAACTCTGGAAACACCATATATTTT. Protein: CASSYPGQGNSGNTIYF.